This TCR beta chain came from a study of OX40 agonist ivuxolimab in advanced cancers. The overall study: Ivuxolimab, which patients received intravenously every 2 weeks, was dosed at 0.01 to 10 mg/kg. Overall study results and limits: In the expanded peripheral T cells, antigen specificity was never determined.

Researchers took blood at baseline, on cycle 4 day 1, and on cycle 7 day 1. For this clone: Antigen specificity is unknown.

Generated by immunoSEQ multiplex PCR, the TCRdb table keeps only in-frame clones and is missing some. This sample has about 70,000 clones; roughly nine tenths occur once, and the top ten carry about an eighth. The sequence derives from an adult with an advanced solid tumor such as melanoma, head and neck, liver or kidney cancer. Source: CD4+ or CD8+ T cells sorted from blood, taken in a trial of the OX40 agonist ivuxolimab.

Here the CDR3 reads CASDDRFLAGAAYEQYF. As DNA, the CDR3 is TGTGCCAGCGACGACCGATTTTTAGCAGGGGCAGCCTACGAGCAGTACTTC. The J gene is TRBJ2-7, the V gene TRBV14; a possible D gene is TRBD1 (6 bases). Germline V gene data show CDR1 as SGHDN and CDR2 as FVKESK. Between the trimmed V and J ends, which lost 8 bases and 2 bases, there was a span of 25 bases. The CDR3 spans 17 residues.